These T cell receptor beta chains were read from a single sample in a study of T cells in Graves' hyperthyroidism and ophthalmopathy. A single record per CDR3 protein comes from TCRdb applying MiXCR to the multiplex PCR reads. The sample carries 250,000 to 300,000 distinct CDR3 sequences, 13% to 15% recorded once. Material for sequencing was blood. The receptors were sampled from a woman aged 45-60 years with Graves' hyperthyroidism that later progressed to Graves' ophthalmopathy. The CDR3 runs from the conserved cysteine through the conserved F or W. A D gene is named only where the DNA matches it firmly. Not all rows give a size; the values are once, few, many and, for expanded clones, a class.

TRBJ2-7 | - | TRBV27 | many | CASSLGQTYYEQYF | TGTGCCAGCAGTTTGGGACAAACCTACTACGAGCAGTACTTC
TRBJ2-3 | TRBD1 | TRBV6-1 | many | CASTGQALTQYF | TGTGCCAGCACCGGACAGGCCTTAACGCAGTATTTT
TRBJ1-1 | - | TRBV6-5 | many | CASSYLRGNTEAFF | TGTGCCAGCAGTTACTTGCGAGGGAACACTGAAGCTTTCTTT
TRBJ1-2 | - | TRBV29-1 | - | CSVDLSEIQGYYGYTF | TGCAGCGTTGATCTGTCGGAGATTCAGGGTTACTATGGCTACACCTTC
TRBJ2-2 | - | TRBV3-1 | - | CASSQAGPGESVPGELFF | TGTGCCAGCAGCCAAGCTGGCCCGGGGGAGTCCGTTCCCGGGGAGCTGTTTTTT
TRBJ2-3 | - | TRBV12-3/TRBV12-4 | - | CASSLIWDTQYF | TGTGCCAGCAGTTTAATCTGGGATACGCAGTATTTT
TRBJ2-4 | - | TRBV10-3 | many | CAISESRSLAKNIQYF | TGTGCCATCAGTGAGTCTAGAAGTTTAGCCAAAAACATTCAGTACTTC
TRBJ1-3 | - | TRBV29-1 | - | CSVLGRKDGGNTIYF | TGCAGCGTGTTGGGTCGTAAGGATGGAGGAAACACCATATATTTT
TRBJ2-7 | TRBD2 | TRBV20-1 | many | CSAQGRASGSYEQYF | TGCAGTGCCCAAGGTCGTGCTAGCGGGAGCTACGAGCAGTACTTC
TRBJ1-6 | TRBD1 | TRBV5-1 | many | CASSLGLGGGNSPLHF | TGCGCCAGCAGCTTGGGCCTTGGAGGGGGCAATTCACCCCTCCACTTT
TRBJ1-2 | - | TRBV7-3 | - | CASSGEKIGYTF | TGTGCCAGCAGCGGTGAAAAGATCGGCTACACCTTC
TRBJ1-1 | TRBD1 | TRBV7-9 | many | CASSPQPGQGYTEAFF | TGTGCCAGCAGCCCGCAACCCGGACAGGGGTACACTGAAGCTTTCTTT
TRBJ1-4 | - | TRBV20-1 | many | CSANRDGNEKLFF | TGCAGTGCAAACCGGGACGGCAATGAAAAACTGTTTTTT
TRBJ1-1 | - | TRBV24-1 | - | CATSARRNTEAFF | TGTGCCACCAGTGCCCGCCGGAACACTGAAGCTTTCTTT
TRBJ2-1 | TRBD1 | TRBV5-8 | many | CASSPLRQGAEQFF | TGTGCCAGCAGCCCACTGAGACAGGGGGCTGAGCAGTTCTTC
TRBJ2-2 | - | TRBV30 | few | CAWSRGLNTGELFF | TGTGCCTGGAGTAGGGGGTTGAACACCGGGGAGCTGTTTTTT
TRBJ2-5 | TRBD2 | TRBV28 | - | CASSLTSGIRETQYF | TGTGCCAGCAGTTTGACTAGCGGGATCAGAGAGACCCAGTACTTC
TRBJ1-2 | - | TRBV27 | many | CASSFGQSNYGYTF | TGTGCCAGCAGTTTTGGACAGTCTAACTATGGCTACACCTTC
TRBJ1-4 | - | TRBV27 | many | CASMKGGTNEKLFF | TGTGCCAGCATGAAGGGGGGCACTAATGAAAAACTGTTTTTT
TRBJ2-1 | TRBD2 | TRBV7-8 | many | CASSYGSGNSYNEQFF | TGTGCCAGCAGCTACGGTAGCGGGAACTCCTACAATGAGCAGTTCTTC
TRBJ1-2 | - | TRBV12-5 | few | CASSSSSGGAWYGYTF | TGTGCTAGTAGTTCCTCCTCGGGGGGGGCTTGGTATGGCTACACCTTC
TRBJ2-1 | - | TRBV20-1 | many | CSARHAMHNEQFF | TGCAGTGCTAGACATGCCATGCACAATGAGCAGTTCTTC
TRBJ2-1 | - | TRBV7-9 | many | CASSRDGLYNEQFF | TGTGCCAGCAGCCGGGACGGTCTATACAATGAGCAGTTCTTC
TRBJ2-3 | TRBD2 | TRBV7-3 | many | CASSPFGAGVGAASDTQYF | TGTGCCAGCAGCCCCTTCGGGGCGGGAGTTGGTGCAGCCTCAGATACGCAGTATTTT
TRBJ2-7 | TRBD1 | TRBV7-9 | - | CASRPRDRGEQYF | TGTGCCAGCAGACCTCGGGACAGGGGCGAGCAGTACTTC
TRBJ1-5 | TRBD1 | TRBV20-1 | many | CSAMTGFNQPQHF | TGCAGTGCGATGACAGGGTTCAATCAGCCCCAGCATTTT
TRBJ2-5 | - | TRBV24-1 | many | CATSETGAKGETQYF | TGTGCCACCAGTGAAACCGGAGCAAAGGGAGAGACCCAGTACTTC
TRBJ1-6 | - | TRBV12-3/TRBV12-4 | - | CASRPLSGRNSPLHF | TGTGCCAGCAGACCTCTTAGTGGACGGAATTCACCCCTCCACTTT